The 22 T cell receptor beta chains below were found in one sample sequenced in a study of beta chain features in type 1 diabetes. TCRB transcripts that were expressed got sequenced, as all of the isolated RNA had been reverse transcribed. Repertoires were generated with immunoSEQ multiplex PCR, while TCRdb's copy carries only in-frame clones and drops some. In the table there are around 340,000 clones, approximately 8% of which are singletons. Sequenced input: central memory CD4+ T cells from blood. The receptors shown here come from a woman under 30 in good health.

The chain uses TRBV11-2 and TRBJ2-3, with 7 bases fitting TRBD2. The CDR3 runs 15 residues. The J segment lost 6 bases and the V segment lost 1 base, leaving 7 bases of the junction unmatched. Germline CDR1 and CDR2: SGHAT and FQNNGV. The CDR3 protein is CASSLGLRERDTQYF. DNA for the CDR3: TGTGCCAGCAGCTTAGGATTGCGGGAGCGGGATACGCAGTATTTT.

The CDR3 nucleotides read TGCGCCAGCAGCTTGGAAACAGGTTATGGCTACACCTTC. Amino acids: CASSLETGYGYTF. This chain links TRBV5-1 with TRBJ1-2; possibly TRBD1 for D (5 bases). Germline CDR1 SGHRS, CDR2 YFSETQ. This CDR3 is built from 13 residues. Trimming removed 0 bases from V and 5 bases from J, with 8 bases in between.

This chain connects TRBV10-3 to TRBJ2-7; possibly TRBD1 or TRBD2 for D (6 bases each). Trimming removed 6 bases at V and 6 bases at J, with 15 bases between. CDR3 length: 13 amino acids. The germline gives CDR1 ENHRY, CDR2 SYGVKD. CDR3 in amino acids: CAIRAGGAVEQYF. CDR3 in DNA: TGTGCCATCAGAGCCGGGGGCGCGGTCGAGCAGTACTTC.

In regard to this clone: One end of the junction does not line up with germline, which may come from a read error. This chain connects TRBV7-7 to TRBJ2-5; D possibly matches TRBD1 or TRBD2 (5 bases each). Germline values: CDR1 SSHAT, CDR2 FNYEAQ (reference sequence). CDR3 length equals 15 residues. DNA of the CDR3: TGTGCTAGCAGCTTGGGTGGGGGATCAATTGAGACCCAGTACTTC. Protein: CASSLGGGSIETQYF.

This clone appeared a few times. The gene calls are TRBV28 and TRBJ1-4; D is uncertain. From germline, CDR1 is MDHEN and CDR2 SYDVKM. Trimming removed 7 bases at V and 2 bases at J, with 8 bases between. This CDR3 region has 13 residues. The CDR3 loop reads CASMEETNEKLFF. The DNA for the CDR3 is TGTGCCAGCATGGAGGAGACTAATGAAAAACTGTTTTTT.

CDR3 protein: CASSLDRDYLFF. The CDR3 DNA reads as TGTGCCAGCAGCTTGGACCGGGACTATCTGTTCTTC. The J gene is TRBJ2-1, the V gene TRBV5-6, with 7 bases aligning to TRBD2. The CDR3 covers 12 residues. CDR1 and CDR2 from the germline V gene are SGHDT and YYEEEE. V was clipped by 0 bases and J by 15 bases; unmatched bases: 6.

The J gene is TRBJ2-3, the V gene TRBV5-1; the match to TRBD2 covers 13 bases. Trimming cost V 4 bases and J 6 bases; bases outside gene matches: 5. Germline CDR1 and CDR2: SGHRS and YFSETQ. CDR3 size: 15 residues. The CDR3 region is CASSVSTSGRDTQYF. DNA of the CDR3: TGCGCCAGCAGCGTCTCGACTAGCGGGAGGGATACGCAGTATTTT.

The rearrangement joins TRBV2 to TRBJ2-6, with a possible D match to TRBD1 (6 bases). The germline V and J ends were trimmed by 6 bases and 4 bases, with 16 bases remaining between them. CDR1 SNHLY and CDR2 FYNNEI come from the germline V gene. CDR3 size: 16 residues. Written as DNA, the CDR3 is TGTGCCAGCAGGTCCAGGGGTGGCTCCGGGGCCAACGTCCTGACTTTC. It specifies CASRSRGGSGANVLTF.

This chain connects TRBV7-8 to TRBJ2-1, with D tentatively TRBD2 (6 bases). The CDR3 contains 13 residues. V was clipped by 5 bases and J by 8 bases, with 13 bases between them. The germline CDR1 and CDR2 sequences are SGHVS and FQNEAQ. This chain's CDR3 is CASSPPSSDEQFF. CDR3 bases: TGTGCCAGCAGCCCACCCTCTAGCGATGAGCAGTTCTTC.

This clone was seen a few times. V usage is TRBV7-8 and J usage is TRBJ2-1; 7 bases align to TRBD2. The germline V gene encodes CDR1 SGHVS and CDR2 FQNEAQ. This CDR3 contains 14 residues. V lost 3 bases, J lost 8 bases, and 7 bases stayed unmatched. The CDR3 nucleotides read TGTGCCAGCAGCTTGGGGGGGTCAGCTGATGAGCAGTTCTTC. This gives the protein CASSLGGSADEQFF.

The chain joins TRBV11-2 to TRBJ2-5, with a tentative D call TRBD2 (6 bases). The CDR3 is 16 amino acids. CDR1 and CDR2 (germline): SGHAT, FQNNGV. V was pared by 1 base and J by 4 bases, with 16 bases between. The DNA of the CDR3 is TGTGCCAGCAGCTTAGGTACGGGAGTTGTCGGAGAGACCCAGTACTTC. This codes for CASSLGTGVVGETQYF. Full variable domain (outside the CDR3, taken from reference TRBV11-2 and TRBJ2-5): EAGVAQSPRYKIIEKRQSVAFWCNPISGHATLYWYQQILGQGPKLLIQFQNNGVVDDSQLPKDRFSAERLKGVDSTLKIQPAKLEDSAVYLCASSLGTGVVGETQYFGPGTRLLVL.

This clone has more than one count but fewer than ten. The V gene is TRBV4-3, the J gene TRBJ1-1; maybe TRBD1 (5 bases). Germline V lookup: CDR1 LGHNA, CDR2 YSLEER. V lost 0 bases and J lost 4, with 9 bases in between. The CDR3 runs to 14 residues. In nucleotides, the CDR3 is TGCGCCAGCAGCCAAGAGGCAGGGACCACTGAAGCTTTCTTT. It is translated as CASSQEAGTTEAFF.

The sample holds many counts of this clone. The genes are TRBV5-1 and TRBJ2-1; tentatively, D is TRBD1 (6 bases). The CDR3 covers 13 residues. Per the germline V gene, CDR1 is SGHRS and CDR2 is YFSETQ. V lost 0 bases to trimming and J lost 7 bases, with 8 bases between them. The CDR3: CASSLGQVNEQFF. DNA of the CDR3: TGCGCCAGCAGCTTGGGACAGGTGAATGAGCAGTTCTTC.

The chain couples TRBV4-2 to TRBJ1-5; 9 bases agree with TRBD1. From germline, CDR1 is LGHNA and CDR2 YNFKEQ. This CDR3 is 18 amino acids long. V was clipped by 1 base and J by 6 bases; unmatched bases: 13. The CDR3 loop reads CASSQAGQGVGRSQPQHF. CDR3 sequence (DNA): TGTGCCAGCAGCCAAGCGGGACAGGGAGTAGGTCGGAGTCAGCCCCAGCATTTT.

This chain connects TRBV4-2 to TRBJ2-1; TRBD2 matches 15 bases. The CDR3 runs to 22 residues. V lost 1 base to trimming and J lost 3 bases; unmatched junction nucleotides: 16. Germline CDR1 and CDR2: LGHNA and YNFKEQ. The CDR3, as DNA: TGTGCCAGCAGCCAAGGACCGTTGGTAGGGACTAGCGGGAGGCTCGGCTACAATGAGCAGTTCTTC. Translating gives CASSQGPLVGTSGRLGYNEQFF.

This clone was found many times. The identical CDR3 is also encoded by other nucleotide sequences in the sample. The chain couples TRBV18 to TRBJ1-3; 7 nucleotides agree with TRBD1. This CDR3 is 15 amino acids long. CDR1 and CDR2 from the germline V gene are KGHSH and LQKENI. The V gene end was trimmed by 2 bases and the J gene end by 2 bases; junction bases not matched to a gene: 3. The CDR3 reads CASSPRQGPGNTIYF. CDR3 bases: TGTGCCAGCTCACCAAGACAGGGTCCTGGAAACACCATATATTTT.

This clone was observed at least ten times. This chain connects TRBV7-2 to TRBJ2-4, with a tentative D call TRBD2 (6 bases). V was clipped by 6 bases and J by 0 bases, with 15 bases between them. The CDR3 runs to 16 residues. The germline gives CDR1 SGHTA, CDR2 FQGNSA. CDR3 protein: CASSTWEELAKNIQYF. The DNA of the CDR3 is TGTGCCAGCAGTACCTGGGAGGAGCTAGCCAAAAACATTCAGTACTTC.

The sample holds many counts of this clone. The genes are TRBV2 and TRBJ2-1; possible D gene TRBD1, 5 bases. Germline values: CDR1 SNHLY, CDR2 FYNNEI. Trimming removed 0 bases at V and 4 bases at J, with 10 bases between. The CDR3 contains 15 residues. The CDR3 spells CASSEALPGYNEQFF. DNA of the CDR3: TGTGCCAGCAGTGAAGCGCTTCCAGGGTACAATGAGCAGTTCTTC.

This clone was seen more than once but under ten times. The chain joins TRBV6-1 to TRBJ2-5; 7 bases are a match to TRBD2. V shed 4 bases and J 4 bases; nucleotides not matched to a gene: 0. Germline assignment: CDR1 MNHNS and CDR2 SASEGT. The CDR3 length is 12 residues. This CDR3 is CASSASGETQYF. Written as DNA, the CDR3 is TGTGCCAGCAGTGCTAGCGGAGAGACCCAGTACTTC.

The sample holds many counts of this clone. The V gene is TRBV7-2, the J gene TRBJ2-3, with D possibly matching TRBD2 (5 bases). Germline V gene data show CDR1 as SGHTA and CDR2 as FQGNSA. The germline V and J ends were trimmed by 1 base and 0 bases, with 11 bases remaining between them. CDR3 length: 16 amino acids. The CDR3, as DNA: TGTGCCAGCAGCTTAGAGGCGCGGGCTAGCACAGATACGCAGTATTTT. The encoded protein is CASSLEARASTDTQYF.

At least ten counts were recorded for this clone. V is TRBV7-2 and J is TRBJ2-3, with D maybe TRBD2 (7 bases). V was pared by 3 bases and J by 2 bases, with 18 bases between. In germline, CDR1 is SGHTA, CDR2 FQGNSA. The CDR3 has 17 amino acids. CDR3 loop: CASSLRWGRGFTDTQYF. CDR3 sequence (DNA): TGTGCCAGCAGCTTGAGGTGGGGGAGGGGGTTCACAGATACGCAGTATTTT.

This chain links TRBV4-2 with TRBJ2-2; 7 bases are a match to TRBD2. The CDR3 loop spans 17 amino acids. Unmatched junction bases numbered 10, after V lost 0 bases and J lost 6 bases. CDR1 is LGHNA, CDR2 YNFKEQ, per germline. The CDR3 protein is CASSQDLQRAGPGELFF. In DNA, the CDR3 is TGTGCCAGCAGCCAAGATCTTCAGCGAGCGGGACCCGGGGAGCTGTTTTTT.